This T cell receptor (beta chain) originates from a study of blood T cell repertoires in COVID-19. The protocol was immunoSEQ multiplex PCR, while the TCRdb copy is restricted to in-frame clones and leaves out a portion. The sample has roughly 240,000 clones; about 90% are singletons. The CDR3 runs 14 residues. Trimming took off 3 bases at V and 7 bases at J, with 13 bases between the two ends. Germline values: CDR1 MNHEY, CDR2 SVGAGI. This clonotype was obtained from a woman aged 25 to 39 who had recovered from COVID-19. The chain recombines TRBV6-5 with TRBJ2-1; D call uncertain. What was sequenced was peripheral blood. CDR3 DNA: TGTGCCAGCAGTTATTGGCCAACAGCAAATGAGCAGTTCTTC. Translating gives CASSYWPTANEQFF.